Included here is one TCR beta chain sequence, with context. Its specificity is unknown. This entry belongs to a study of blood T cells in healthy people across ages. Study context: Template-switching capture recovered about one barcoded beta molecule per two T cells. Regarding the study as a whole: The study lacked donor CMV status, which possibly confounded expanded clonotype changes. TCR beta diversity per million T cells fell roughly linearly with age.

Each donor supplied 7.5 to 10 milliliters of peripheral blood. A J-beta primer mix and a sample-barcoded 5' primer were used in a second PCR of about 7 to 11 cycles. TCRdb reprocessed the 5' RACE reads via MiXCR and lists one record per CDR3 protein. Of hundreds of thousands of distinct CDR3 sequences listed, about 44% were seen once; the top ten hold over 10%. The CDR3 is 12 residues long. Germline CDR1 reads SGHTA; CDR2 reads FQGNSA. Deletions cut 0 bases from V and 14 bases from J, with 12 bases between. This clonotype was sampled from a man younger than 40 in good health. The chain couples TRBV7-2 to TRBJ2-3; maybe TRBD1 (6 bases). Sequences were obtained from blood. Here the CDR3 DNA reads TGTGCCAGCAGCTTAGCGCTTAGAGGGGGGTATTTT. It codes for CASSLALRGGYF.